The table lists the clone carrying this T cell receptor (beta chain) with a few counts. These data originate in a study of early T cells in non-severe SARS-CoV-2 infection. Per the germline V gene, CDR1 is SGHTA and CDR2 is FQGNSA. This CDR3 is built from 14 residues. The V end was cut by 7 bases, the J end by 2 bases, with 11 bases between. TCRdb fed the 5' RACE reads into MiXCR, producing one record per CDR3 protein. The table has fewer than 60,000 distinct CDR3 sequences, 9.1% seen once. This TCR was recovered from an adult who was a healthcare worker with PCR-confirmed SARS-CoV-2 infection or an uninfected control (not recorded which). V is TRBV7-2 and J is TRBJ2-2; D gene ambiguous. The source material was whole blood. DNA of the CDR3: TGTGCCAGCACCCGTATGCGAAACACCGGGGAGCTGTTTTTT. This sequence encodes CASTRMRNTGELFF.